This T cell receptor (beta chain) was sequenced in a study of glioma-infiltrating T cells. Study-level findings and limits: Tissue-blood divergence was below expectation in non-neoplastic patients, above in gliomas.

Using RNA template, CDR3s of TCR alpha and beta were amplified with iRepertoire arm-PCR. Input was roughly 95-400 ng of tissue mRNA or PBMC total RNA. TCRdb ran MiXCR on the multiplex PCR reads and lists one entry per CDR3 protein. The sample holds a few hundred thousand distinct CDR3 sequences, 41% seen once. The CDR3 loop spans 13 amino acids. Trimming took 7 bases from V and 2 from J, leaving 10 bases between them. The germline CDR1 and CDR2 sequences are MNHEY and SMNVEV (reference sequence). Many counts were recorded for this clonotype. The antigen remains unidentified. The chain uses TRBV27 and TRBJ2-3, with no clear D. The TCR comes from a human donor with low-grade glioma or glioblastoma, undergoing nonglioma brain surgery, or in good health (not recorded which). The source material was glioma tissue, nonneoplastic brain tissue, or PBMCs (not recorded which). CDR3 residues: CASIGRITDTQYF. CDR3 DNA: TGTGCCAGCATCGGTCGGATCACAGATACGCAGTATTTT.